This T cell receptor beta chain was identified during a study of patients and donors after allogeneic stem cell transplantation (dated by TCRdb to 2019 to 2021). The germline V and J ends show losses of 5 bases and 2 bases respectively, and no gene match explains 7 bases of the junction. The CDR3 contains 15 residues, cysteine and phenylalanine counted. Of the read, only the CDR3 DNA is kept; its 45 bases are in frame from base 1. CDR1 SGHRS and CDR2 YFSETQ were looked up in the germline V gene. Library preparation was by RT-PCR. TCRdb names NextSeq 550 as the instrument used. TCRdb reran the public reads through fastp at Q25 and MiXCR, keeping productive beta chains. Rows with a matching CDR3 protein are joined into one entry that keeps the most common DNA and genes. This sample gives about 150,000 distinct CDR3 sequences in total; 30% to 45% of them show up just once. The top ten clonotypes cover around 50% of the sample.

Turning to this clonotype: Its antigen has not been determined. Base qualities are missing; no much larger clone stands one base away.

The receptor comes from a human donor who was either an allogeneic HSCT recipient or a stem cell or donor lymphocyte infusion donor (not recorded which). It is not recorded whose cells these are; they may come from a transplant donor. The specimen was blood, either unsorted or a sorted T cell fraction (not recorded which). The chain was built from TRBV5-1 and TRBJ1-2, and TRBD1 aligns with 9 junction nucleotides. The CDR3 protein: CASSRTGGENYGYTF. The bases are TGCGCCAGCAGTCGCACAGGGGGCGAGAACTATGGCTACACCTTC. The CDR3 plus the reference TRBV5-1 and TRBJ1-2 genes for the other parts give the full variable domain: KAGVTQTPRYLIKTRGQQVTLSCSPISGHRSVSWYQQTPGQGLQFLFEYFSETQRNKGNFPGRFSGRQFSNSRSEMNVSTLELGDSALYLCASSRTGGENYGYTFGSGTRLTVV.